This TCR beta chain was recorded in a study of CD8+ T cells in alopecia areata. The wider study: The drug, tofacitinib, lasted 6 to 18 months, followed by 6 months off drug.

This clone has a handful of counts. RNA extraction was followed by reverse transcription into cDNA, which acted as the sequencing template. The repertoire was sequenced with immunoSEQ multiplex PCR; TCRdb's copy has only in-frame clones and lacks some. The sample records roughly 120,000 clones, roughly two fifths being singletons. Sequenced: CD4+ T cells sorted from blood. The receptor comes from a human donor with alopecia areata.

CDR3 region: CSATRFYGYTF. CDR3 bases: TGCAGTGCTACACGATTCTATGGCTACACCTTC. The chain combines TRBV20-1 with TRBJ1-2, with D unresolved. CDR3 size: 11 residues. Germline V CDR1 and CDR2: DFQATT, SNEGSKA (reference sequence). The ends were cut back, 4 bases at V and 4 bases at J, with 7 bases in the middle.